The 15 T cell receptor beta chains listed next were all sequenced from one sample in a study of blood T cells in healthy people across ages. A sample-barcoded 5' primer and a J-beta primer mix were used in a second PCR of about 7 to 12 cycles. TCRdb reanalysed the 5' RACE reads using MiXCR and keeps one entry per CDR3 protein. The sample has hundreds of thousands of distinct CDR3 sequences, more than 20% seen once. Sequencing was done on a sample of blood. These receptors came from a man aged 70-80 years in good health.

In this sample, this clonotype turned up a few times. The chain joins TRBV20-1 to TRBJ2-1; 12 bases line up with TRBD2. V lost 6 bases, J lost 4 bases, and 4 bases stayed unmatched. CDR1 is DFQATT and CDR2 is SNEGSKA in the germline V gene (reference sequence). The CDR3 contains 14 residues. The CDR3 loop reads CSARTSGNYNEQFF. The CDR3, as DNA: TGCAGTGCAAGGACTAGCGGGAATTACAATGAGCAGTTCTTC.

The chain is built from TRBV29-1 and TRBJ2-3; 13 positions agree with TRBD2. Looked up from germline, CDR1 is SQVTM and CDR2 is ANQGSEA. After removal of 3 bases from V and 6 bases from J, the junction contained 3 bases not matched to a gene. CDR3 length: 14 amino acids. The CDR3 sequence is CSVETSGRQDTQYF. CDR3 coding DNA: TGCAGCGTTGAGACTAGCGGGAGGCAGGATACGCAGTATTTT.

The gene calls are TRBV12-3 or TRBV12-4 and TRBJ2-5, with 9 nucleotides matching TRBD1. CDR3 length: 14 residues. J was trimmed by 4 bases and V by 5 bases; bases with no gene match: 5. The CDR3 coding sequence is TGTGCCAGCAGTACAGGACAGGGGATAGAGACCCAGTACTTC. As protein: CASSTGQGIETQYF.

The chain couples TRBV20-1 to TRBJ2-5, with 7 bases aligning to TRBD2. Germline loops: CDR1 DFQATT, CDR2 SNEGSKA (reference sequence). The CDR3 loop spans 14 amino acids. V trimming: 3 bases; J trimming: 3 bases; junction bases outside the gene matches: 7. The CDR3 is CSASGSTSEETQYF. The CDR3, as DNA: TGCAGTGCTAGTGGGTCAACTAGCGAAGAGACCCAGTACTTC.

Note on this clonotype: The junction does not match germline at one end; this may be a read error. The V gene is TRBV5-6, the J gene TRBJ2-1; 7 bases match TRBD1. The J call may be faulty, since TRBJ2-5 better matches the DNA end. The CDR3 has 14 residues. CDR1 is SGHDT, CDR2 YYEEEE, per germline. CDR3 region: CAGRLEQGRETQYF. CDR3 in DNA: TGTGCCGGCAGGCTTGAACAGGGGCGGGAGACCCAGTACTTC.

The genes are TRBV3-1 and TRBJ2-5, with TRBD1 matching over 9 bases. Gene TRBJ2-7 matches the end of the DNA better, so the J call may be wrong. The CDR3 sequence is 15 residues long. Germline CDR1 reads LGHDT; CDR2 reads YNNKEL (reference sequence). This CDR3 is CASSNMPGQGYEQYF. CDR3 nucleotide sequence: TGTGCCAGCAGCAACATGCCGGGACAGGGTTACGAGCAGTACTTC.

This rearrangement joins TRBV18 to TRBJ1-3; 7 positions match TRBD1. The length of the CDR3 is 15 residues. Germline V CDR1 and CDR2: KGHSH, LQKENI. Trimming at V came to 5 bases and at J to 3 bases, leaving 7 bases not matched to a gene. The CDR3 DNA is TGTGCCAGCTCAGCAAATACAGGGGATGGAAACACCATATATTTT. Translation: CASSANTGDGNTIYF.

V usage is TRBV18 and J usage is TRBJ1-6; 9 bases match TRBD1. Germline CDR1 is KGHSH and CDR2 is LQKENI. Trimming cost V 3 bases and J 8 bases; bases outside gene matches: 2. The CDR3 sequence is 14 residues long. DNA of the CDR3: TGTGCCAGCTCACCGACAGGGGGTGATTCACCCCTCCACTTT. The encoded protein is CASSPTGGDSPLHF.

This clonotype has only a few counts. The chain combines TRBV6-5 with TRBJ1-1; D remains ambiguous. The CDR3 loop spans 16 amino acids. V was clipped by 0 bases and J by 8 bases, with 19 bases between them. Per the germline V gene, CDR1 is MNHEY and CDR2 is SVGAGI. The CDR3, as DNA: TGTGCCAGCAGTTACTCGGGGAGCAACGTTGGAGGCGAAGCTTTCTTT. Translating it yields CASSYSGSNVGGEAFF.

The V and J genes are TRBV6-5 and TRBJ2-3; D is unresolved. V lost 4 bases, J lost 4 bases, and 21 bases lay in between. The CDR3 is made up of 17 amino acids. CDR1 and CDR2 (germline): MNHEY, SVGAGI. In DNA, the CDR3 is TGTGCCAGCAGTTCCACGACGGGTAGCAATGTTGCAGATACGCAGTATTTT. The encoded protein is CASSSTTGSNVADTQYF.

This clonotype turned up a few times. This chain joins TRBV28 and TRBJ2-1; 9 nucleotides agree with TRBD2. This CDR3 contains 16 residues. Germline V lookup: CDR1 MDHEN, CDR2 SYDVKM. J gave up 9 bases and V 4 bases, and 13 bases lay outside the gene matches. This CDR3 is CASSSAGTSPPPEQFF. The CDR3 DNA is TGTGCCAGCAGTTCAGCCGGGACTAGCCCCCCCCCTGAGCAGTTCTTC.

The CDR3 here is CASSLAPGPGSYEQYF. CDR3 DNA sequence: TGCGCCAGCAGCTTGGCCCCGGGACCCGGCTCCTACGAGCAGTACTTC. The chain has TRBV5-1 and TRBJ2-7; possibly TRBD1 or TRBD2 for D (5 bases each). V gave up 0 bases and J gave up 0 bases, with 13 bases separating them. Germline lookup yields CDR1 SGHRS and CDR2 YFSETQ. CDR3 length equals 16 residues.

The gene calls are TRBV2 and TRBJ2-3; 7 positions agree with TRBD1. CDR1 SNHLY and CDR2 FYNNEI come from the germline V gene. This CDR3 contains 16 residues. The ends lost 8 bases at V and 0 bases at J; junction bases unmatched: 11. CDR3 nucleotides: TGTGCCAGCGGAGGACAGGCGGTAACTAGCACAGATACGCAGTATTTT. This gives the protein CASGGQAVTSTDTQYF.

This rearrangement joins TRBV20-1 to TRBJ1-2, with 7 bases lining up with TRBD1. The CDR3 length is 15 residues. With 6 bases clipped from V and 3 bases from J, the junction kept 13 bases outside the gene matches. CDR1 and CDR2 from the germline V gene are DFQATT and SNEGSKA (reference sequence). The chain's CDR3 is CSAPPSPGQYYGYTF. For the CDR3, the DNA is TGCAGTGCCCCACCGTCTCCGGGACAGTACTATGGCTACACCTTC.

The J gene is TRBJ2-3, the V gene TRBV15; 8 bases agree with TRBD2. V shed 5 bases, J shed 5 bases, and the junction held 6 bases outside the gene matches. Germline assignment: CDR1 LNHNV and CDR2 YYDKDF (reference sequence). The CDR3 runs 14 residues. CDR3: CATSPGGPQDTQYF. The CDR3 coding sequence is TGTGCCACCAGCCCGGGAGGGCCTCAAGATACGCAGTATTTT. Drawing the rest from reference TRBV15 and TRBJ2-3, the complete variable domain is DAMVIQNPRYQVTQFGKPVTLSCSQTLNHNVMYWYQQKSSQAPKLLFHYYDKDFNNEADTPDNFQSRRPNTSFCFLDIRSPGLGDTAMYLCATSPGGPQDTQYFGPGTRLTVL.